These 20 T cell receptor beta chains came from one sample sequenced in a study of blood T cell repertoires in COVID-19. Profiling relied on immunoSEQ multiplex PCR, and the TCRdb table lists in-frame clones only, not all of them. The repertoire consists of about 200,000 clones, with 86% occurring once and the leading ten covering about 6%. The source material was PBMCs or T cells enriched from blood (not recorded which). Every receptor here comes from a man between 40 and 49 years old with acute COVID-19.

The gene calls are TRBV5-1 and TRBJ2-1, with D perhaps matching TRBD1 (5 bases). There are 13 residues in the CDR3. The V gene lost 0 bases and the J gene lost 5 bases, with 6 bases spanning the gap. Germline CDR1 SGHRS, CDR2 YFSETQ. CDR3 loop: CASSLATDNEQFF. CDR3 nucleotide sequence: TGCGCCAGCAGCTTGGCGACAGACAATGAGCAGTTCTTC. Full variable domain (rest looked up from reference TRBV5-1 and TRBJ2-1): KAGVTQTPRYLIKTRGQQVTLSCSPISGHRSVSWYQQTPGQGLQFLFEYFSETQRNKGNFPGRFSGRQFSNSRSEMNVSTLELGDSALYLCASSLATDNEQFFGPGTRLTVL.

The V and J genes are TRBV5-5 and TRBJ2-4; 9 bases fit TRBD1. Germline V CDR1 and CDR2: SGHKS, YYEKEE (reference sequence). The CDR3 covers 16 residues. J gave up 2 bases and V 4 bases, and 7 bases lay outside the gene matches. The CDR3 sequence is CASSQPGQGTKNIQYF. CDR3 bases: TGTGCCAGCAGCCAGCCGGGACAGGGTACCAAAAACATTCAGTACTTC.

This clone came up once. CDR3 in amino acids: CATSDLAPQGYTGELFF. CDR3 bases: TGTGCCACCAGTGACCTCGCCCCTCAGGGTTACACCGGGGAGCTGTTTTTT. This chain joins TRBV24-1 and TRBJ2-2; D possibly corresponds to TRBD1 (5 bases). Trimming shortened V by 4 bases and J by 3 bases, and 17 bases separated the two germline ends. CDR3 size: 17 residues. Germline V gives CDR1 KGHDR, CDR2 SFDVKD.

This rearrangement joins TRBV7-6 to TRBJ2-1, with 7 positions matching TRBD2. Germline V lookup: CDR1 SGHVS, CDR2 FNYEAQ. There are 16 residues in the CDR3. V lost 1 base to trimming and J lost 8 bases; unmatched junction nucleotides: 11. CDR3 loop: CASSLVGGRGTDEQFF. CDR3 DNA sequence: TGTGCCAGCAGCTTAGTAGGAGGGCGGGGGACCGATGAGCAGTTCTTC. The whole variable domain, remainder taken from reference TRBV7-6 and TRBJ2-1, is GAGVSQSPRYKVTKRGQDVALRCDPISGHVSLYWYRQALGQGPEFLTYFNYEAQQDKSGLPNDRFSAERPEGSISTLTIQRTEQRDSAMYRCASSLVGGRGTDEQFFGPGTRLTVL.

In the case of this clone: Other nucleotide sequences from this sample produce the same CDR3. This chain joins TRBV28 and TRBJ1-5, with a weak D call TRBD1 (5 bases). From germline, CDR1 is MDHEN and CDR2 SYDVKM. This CDR3 has 14 amino acids. V was clipped by 3 bases and J by 2 bases, with 8 bases between them. The CDR3 DNA is TGTGCCAGCAGTTTGGGGGGTGGCAATCAGCCCCAGCATTTT. Its translation is CASSLGGGNQPQHF.

The chain couples TRBV28 to TRBJ1-3; D not resolved. The CDR3 runs to 16 residues. CDR1 is MDHEN and CDR2 is SYDVKM in the germline V gene. The V end was cut by 5 bases, the J end by 0 bases, with 14 bases between. The CDR3 protein is CASSPPLRSSGNTIYF. The CDR3 region has the DNA TGTGCCAGCAGTCCTCCACTAAGGAGCTCTGGAAACACCATATATTTT.

CDR3 nucleotides: TGTGCCAGCAGCACGGGAAATGGGTTCACCGGGGAGCTGTTTTTT. Encoded protein: CASSTGNGFTGELFF. The gene calls are TRBV21-1 and TRBJ2-2; the table's D call of TRBD2 was not tested on the DNA. TRBV21-1 is described as a pseudogene. CDR3 length: 15 residues.

The chain is built from TRBV9 and TRBJ2-2; D gene unclear. The CDR3 loop spans 16 amino acids. The germline V and J ends were trimmed by 0 bases and 0 bases, with 9 bases remaining between them. Germline CDR1 reads SGDLS; CDR2 reads YYNGEE. The CDR3, as DNA: TGTGCCAGCAGCGTAGTACTGTTCGCGAACACCGGGGAGCTGTTTTTT. The encoded protein is CASSVVLFANTGELFF.

The chain has TRBV6-5 and TRBJ1-5; 11 bases align to TRBD1. Trimming removed 5 bases from V and 4 bases from J; junction bases left unmatched: 1. CDR1 MNHEY and CDR2 SVGAGI come from the germline V gene. The CDR3 loop spans 14 amino acids. The CDR3 is CASSRDRGNQPQHF. As DNA, the CDR3 is TGTGCCAGCAGTAGGGACAGGGGGAATCAGCCCCAGCATTTT.

This chain links TRBV19 with TRBJ2-7; D is possibly TRBD1 (5 bases). The germline V and J ends were trimmed by 3 bases and 2 bases, with 11 bases remaining between them. This CDR3 contains 14 residues. CDR1 is LNHDA, CDR2 SQIVND, per germline (reference sequence). Here the CDR3 reads CASSMGSGTYEQYF. DNA for the CDR3: TGTGCCAGTAGTATGGGTTCAGGGACCTACGAGCAGTACTTC.

This chain uses TRBV5-1 with TRBJ2-3; tentatively, D is TRBD1 (5 bases). V lost 2 bases to trimming and J lost 2 bases, with 12 bases between them. This CDR3 comprises 15 residues. Germline-derived CDR1 and CDR2 are SGHRS and YFSETQ. Here the CDR3 reads CASSFPGLDTDTQYF. CDR3 nucleotide sequence: TGCGCCAGCAGCTTTCCAGGGCTGGACACAGATACGCAGTATTTT.

V and J are TRBV19 and TRBJ1-1; 7 nucleotides match TRBD1. V dropped 6 bases and J dropped 4; count of bases not matched to a gene: 5. Germline V CDR1 and CDR2: LNHDA, SQIVND (reference sequence). This CDR3 is built from 13 residues. The CDR3 DNA reads TGTGCCAGTAGACCACAGGGGCGCACTGAAGCTTTCTTT. Amino acids: CASRPQGRTEAFF.

The rearrangement joins TRBV19 to TRBJ1-1, with D unclear. Germline CDR1 reads LNHDA; CDR2 reads SQIVND (reference sequence). Trimming removed 5 bases from V and 10 bases from J, with 14 bases in between. The CDR3 totals 12 residues. The CDR3 is CASSQVGGGAFF. In DNA, the CDR3 is TGTGCCAGTAGTCAGGTGGGCGGAGGAGCTTTCTTT.

The V gene is TRBV7-9, the J gene TRBJ2-7, with D perhaps TRBD2 (6 bases). The CDR3 has 12 amino acids. V lost 5 bases and J 5 bases, leaving 10 bases between the germline ends. Germline assignment: CDR1 SEHNR and CDR2 FQNEAQ (reference sequence). The CDR3 region has the DNA TGTGCCAGCAGCCAGGGACTCGACGAGCAGTACTTC. It yields the protein CASSQGLDEQYF.

This chain joins TRBV5-4 and TRBJ2-1; 14 bases align to TRBD2. Unmatched junction bases numbered 7, after V lost 4 bases and J lost 10 bases. The CDR3 is 15 amino acids. Germline assignment: CDR1 SGHNT and CDR2 YYREEE (reference sequence). CDR3 sequence (DNA): TGTGCCAGCAGCCCGGAGGGACTAGCGGGAGACGAGCAGTTCTTC. Translated: CASSPEGLAGDEQFF.

A few counts support this clone. The chain joins TRBV29-1 to TRBJ2-2; 7 bases fit TRBD2. The germline CDR1 and CDR2 sequences are SQVTM and ANQGSEA. The CDR3 spans 14 residues. Trimming at V came to 7 bases and at J to 6 bases, leaving 11 bases not matched to a gene. The CDR3 DNA follows: TGCAGCGCCCGAGAGGCGGGAGAGGCCGGGGAGCTGTTTTTT. This codes for CSAREAGEAGELFF.

The chain couples TRBV7-9 to TRBJ1-1; TRBD1 aligns across 8 bases. V lost 8 bases, J lost 8 bases, and 16 bases stayed unmatched. The CDR3 loop spans 15 amino acids. Germline loops: CDR1 SEHNR, CDR2 FQNEAQ (reference sequence). As DNA, the CDR3 is TGTGCCAGCGCATCGACAGGGGACCCTCGCGGAGAAGCTTTCTTT. Protein product: CASASTGDPRGEAFF.

The genes are TRBV28 and TRBJ2-1, with 8 bases matching TRBD2. Germline lookup yields CDR1 MDHEN and CDR2 SYDVKM. V shed 5 bases and J 3 bases; nucleotides not matched to a gene: 6. The CDR3 runs to 15 residues. For the CDR3, the DNA is TGTGCCAGCAGTCCCCTAGCGGGCATCTACAATGAGCAGTTCTTC. It is translated as CASSPLAGIYNEQFF.

The chain has TRBV19 and TRBJ1-2; 9 bases map to TRBD1. Germline CDR1 reads LNHDA; CDR2 reads SQIVND (reference sequence). Losses at the gene ends were 6 bases for V and 8 bases for J; bases not matched to a gene: 7. The CDR3 has 13 residues. The DNA of the CDR3 is TGTGCCAGTAGCCGGGACAGGGTGAACGGCTACACCTTC. Translated: CASSRDRVNGYTF.

The CDR3 DNA sequence: TGTGCCAGCAGCTTCCATTACGAGCAGTACTTC. It yields the protein CASSFHYEQYF. The V gene is TRBV11-2, the J gene TRBJ2-7; D is undetermined. Germline V gene lookup returns CDR1 SGHAT and CDR2 FQNNGV. Trimming took 3 bases from V and 4 from J, leaving 4 bases between them. This CDR3 region has 11 residues. Full variable domain (outside the CDR3, taken from reference TRBV11-2 and TRBJ2-7): EAGVAQSPRYKIIEKRQSVAFWCNPISGHATLYWYQQILGQGPKLLIQFQNNGVVDDSQLPKDRFSAERLKGVDSTLKIQPAKLEDSAVYLCASSFHYEQYFGPGTRLTVT.